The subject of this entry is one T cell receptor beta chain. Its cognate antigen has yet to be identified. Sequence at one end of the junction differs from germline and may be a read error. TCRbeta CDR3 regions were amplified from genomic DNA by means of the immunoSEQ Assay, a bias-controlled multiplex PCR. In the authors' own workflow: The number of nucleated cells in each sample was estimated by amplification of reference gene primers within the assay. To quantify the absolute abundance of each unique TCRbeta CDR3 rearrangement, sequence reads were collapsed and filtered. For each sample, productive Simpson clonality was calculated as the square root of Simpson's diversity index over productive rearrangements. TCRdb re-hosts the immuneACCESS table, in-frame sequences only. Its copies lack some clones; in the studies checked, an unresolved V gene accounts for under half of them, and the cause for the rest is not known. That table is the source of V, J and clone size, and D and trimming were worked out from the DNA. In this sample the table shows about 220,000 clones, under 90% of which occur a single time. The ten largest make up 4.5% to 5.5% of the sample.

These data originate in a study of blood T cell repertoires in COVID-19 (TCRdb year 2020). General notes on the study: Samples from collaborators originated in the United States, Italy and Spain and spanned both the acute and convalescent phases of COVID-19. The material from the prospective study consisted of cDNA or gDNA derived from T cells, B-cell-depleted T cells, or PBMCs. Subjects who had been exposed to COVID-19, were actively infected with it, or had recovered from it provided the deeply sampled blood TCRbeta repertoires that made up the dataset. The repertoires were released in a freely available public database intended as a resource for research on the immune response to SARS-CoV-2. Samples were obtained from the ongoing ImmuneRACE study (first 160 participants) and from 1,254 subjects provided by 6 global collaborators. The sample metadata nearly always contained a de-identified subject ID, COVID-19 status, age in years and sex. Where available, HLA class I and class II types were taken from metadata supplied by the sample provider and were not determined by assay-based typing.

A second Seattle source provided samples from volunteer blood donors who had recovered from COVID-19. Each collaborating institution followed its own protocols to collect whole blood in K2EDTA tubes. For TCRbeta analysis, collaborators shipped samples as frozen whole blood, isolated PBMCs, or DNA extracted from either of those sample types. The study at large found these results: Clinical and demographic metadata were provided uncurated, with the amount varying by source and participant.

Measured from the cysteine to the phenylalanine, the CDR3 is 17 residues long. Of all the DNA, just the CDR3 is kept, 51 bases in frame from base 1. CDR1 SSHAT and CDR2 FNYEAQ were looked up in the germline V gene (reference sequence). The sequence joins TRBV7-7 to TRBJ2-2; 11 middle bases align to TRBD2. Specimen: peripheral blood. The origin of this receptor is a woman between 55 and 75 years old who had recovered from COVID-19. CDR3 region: CASSPRSPSGGPGELFF. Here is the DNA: TGTGCTAGCAGCCCCCGTTCCCCTAGCGGGGGGCCCGGGGAGCTGTTTTTT.